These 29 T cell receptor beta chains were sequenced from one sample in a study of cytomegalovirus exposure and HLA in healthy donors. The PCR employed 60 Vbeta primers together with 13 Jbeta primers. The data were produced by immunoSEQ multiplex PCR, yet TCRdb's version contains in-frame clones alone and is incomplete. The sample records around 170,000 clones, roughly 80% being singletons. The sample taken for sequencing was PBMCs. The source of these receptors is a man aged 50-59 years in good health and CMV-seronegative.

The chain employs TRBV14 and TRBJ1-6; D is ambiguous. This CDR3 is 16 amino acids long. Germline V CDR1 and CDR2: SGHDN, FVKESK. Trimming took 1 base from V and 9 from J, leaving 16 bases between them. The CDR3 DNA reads TGTGCCAGCAGCCAAGGTTCGGCGGCGGGTATTTCACCCCTCCACTTT. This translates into CASSQGSAAGISPLHF.

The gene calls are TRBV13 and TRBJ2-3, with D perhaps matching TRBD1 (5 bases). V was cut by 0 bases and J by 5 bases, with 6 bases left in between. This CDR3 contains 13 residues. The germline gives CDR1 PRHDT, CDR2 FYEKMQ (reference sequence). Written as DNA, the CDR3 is TGTGCCAGCAGCTTAGGAAGGGGAGATACGCAGTATTTT. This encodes CASSLGRGDTQYF.

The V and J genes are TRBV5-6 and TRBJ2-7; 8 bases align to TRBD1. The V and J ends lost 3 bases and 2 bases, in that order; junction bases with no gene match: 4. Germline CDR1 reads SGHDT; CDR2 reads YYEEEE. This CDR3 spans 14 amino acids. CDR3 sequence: CASSYLTGAYEQYF. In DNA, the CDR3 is TGTGCCAGCAGCTACCTGACAGGGGCCTACGAGCAGTACTTC.

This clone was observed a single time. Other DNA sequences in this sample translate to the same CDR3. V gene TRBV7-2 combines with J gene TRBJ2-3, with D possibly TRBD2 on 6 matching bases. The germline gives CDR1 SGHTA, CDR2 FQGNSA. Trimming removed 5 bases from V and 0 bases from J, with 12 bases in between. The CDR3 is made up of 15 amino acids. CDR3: CASSLRAGSTDTQYF. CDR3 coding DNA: TGTGCCAGCAGCCTCCGGGCGGGGAGCACAGATACGCAGTATTTT.

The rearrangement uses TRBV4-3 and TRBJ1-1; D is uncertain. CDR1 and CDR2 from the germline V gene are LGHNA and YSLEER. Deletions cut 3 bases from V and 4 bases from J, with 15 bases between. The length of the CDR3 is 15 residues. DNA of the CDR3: TGCGCCAGCAGCCACCGCGTCGGGGTCCTCACTGAAGCTTTCTTT. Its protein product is CASSHRVGVLTEAFF.

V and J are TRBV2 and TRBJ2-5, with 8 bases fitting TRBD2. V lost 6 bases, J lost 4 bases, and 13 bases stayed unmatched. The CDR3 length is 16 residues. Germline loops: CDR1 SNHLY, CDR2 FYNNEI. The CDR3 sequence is CASSGQAGAPAETQYF. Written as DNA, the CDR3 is TGTGCCAGCAGCGGGCAAGCGGGAGCACCGGCAGAGACCCAGTACTTC. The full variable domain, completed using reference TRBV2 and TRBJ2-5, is EPEVTQTPSHQVTQMGQEVILRCVPISNHLYFYWYRQILGQKVEFLVSFYNNEISEKSEIFDDQFSVERPDGSNFTLKIRSTKLEDSAMYFCASSGQAGAPAETQYFGPGTRLLVL.

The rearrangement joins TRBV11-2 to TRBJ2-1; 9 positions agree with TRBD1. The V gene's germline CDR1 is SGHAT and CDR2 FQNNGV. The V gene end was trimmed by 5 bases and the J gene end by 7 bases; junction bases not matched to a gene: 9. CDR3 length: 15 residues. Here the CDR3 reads CASSPPGQGRNEQFF. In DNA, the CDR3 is TGTGCCAGCAGCCCACCGGGACAGGGACGGAATGAGCAGTTCTTC.

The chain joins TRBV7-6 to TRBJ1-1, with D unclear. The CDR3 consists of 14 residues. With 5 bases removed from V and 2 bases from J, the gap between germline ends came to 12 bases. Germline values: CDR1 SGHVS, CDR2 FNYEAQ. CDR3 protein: CASSLSPGNTEAFF. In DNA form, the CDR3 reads TGTGCCAGCAGCCTCTCACCAGGTAACACTGAAGCTTTCTTT.

In DNA, the CDR3 is TGTGCCAGCTCACCGCGGACAGGGGATAATGAAAAACTGTTTTTT. Translation: CASSPRTGDNEKLFF. The chain uses TRBV18 and TRBJ1-4, with 9 bases fitting TRBD1. The CDR3 is 15 amino acids. The germline V gene encodes CDR1 KGHSH and CDR2 LQKENI. The V segment lost 3 bases and the J segment 4 bases; nucleotides outside the gene matches: 3.

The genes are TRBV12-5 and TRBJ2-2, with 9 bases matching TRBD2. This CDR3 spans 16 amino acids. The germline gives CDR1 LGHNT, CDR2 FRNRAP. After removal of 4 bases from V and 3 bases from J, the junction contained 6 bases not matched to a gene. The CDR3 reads CASGYEAGGDTGELFF. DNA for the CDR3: TGTGCTAGTGGTTACGAAGCGGGGGGAGACACCGGGGAGCTGTTTTTT.

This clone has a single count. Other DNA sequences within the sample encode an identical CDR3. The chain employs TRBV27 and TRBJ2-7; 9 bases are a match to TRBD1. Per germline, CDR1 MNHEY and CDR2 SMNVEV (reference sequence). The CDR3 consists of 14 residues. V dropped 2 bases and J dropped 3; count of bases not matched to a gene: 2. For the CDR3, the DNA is TGTGCCAGCAGTTTAGGGACAGGGAGCTACGAGCAGTACTTC. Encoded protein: CASSLGTGSYEQYF.

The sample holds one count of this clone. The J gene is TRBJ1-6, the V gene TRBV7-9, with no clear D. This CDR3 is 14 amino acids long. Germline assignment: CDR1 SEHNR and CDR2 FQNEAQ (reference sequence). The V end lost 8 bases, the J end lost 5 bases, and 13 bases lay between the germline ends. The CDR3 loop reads CASALAGNNSPLHF. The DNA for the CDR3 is TGTGCCAGCGCCCTCGCGGGGAATAATTCACCCCTCCACTTT.

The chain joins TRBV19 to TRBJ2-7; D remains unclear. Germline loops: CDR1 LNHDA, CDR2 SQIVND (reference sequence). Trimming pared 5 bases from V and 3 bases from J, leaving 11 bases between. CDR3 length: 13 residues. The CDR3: CASSYDMDYEQYF. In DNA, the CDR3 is TGTGCCAGTAGTTATGACATGGACTACGAGCAGTACTTC.

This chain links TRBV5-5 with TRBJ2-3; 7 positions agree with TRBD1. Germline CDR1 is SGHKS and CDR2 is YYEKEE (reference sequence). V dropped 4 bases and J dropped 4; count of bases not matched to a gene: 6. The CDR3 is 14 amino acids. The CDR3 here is CASSPGQMADTQYF. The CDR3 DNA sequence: TGTGCCAGCAGCCCGGGACAGATGGCAGATACGCAGTATTTT.

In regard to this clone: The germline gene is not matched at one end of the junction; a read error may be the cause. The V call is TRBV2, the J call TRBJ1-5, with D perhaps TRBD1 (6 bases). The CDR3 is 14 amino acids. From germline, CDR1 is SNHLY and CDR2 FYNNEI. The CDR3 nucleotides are TGTGCCAGCAGGGAAGGACAGTTTAATCAGCCCCAGCATTTT. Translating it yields CASREGQFNQPQHF.

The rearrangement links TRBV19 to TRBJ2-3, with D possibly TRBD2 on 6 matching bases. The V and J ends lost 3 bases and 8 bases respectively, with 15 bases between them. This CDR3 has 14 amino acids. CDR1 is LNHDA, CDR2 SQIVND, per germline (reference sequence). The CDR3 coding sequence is TGTGCCAGTAGTATTTCGGGCGGGGAGTCTACGCAGTATTTT. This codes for CASSISGGESTQYF.

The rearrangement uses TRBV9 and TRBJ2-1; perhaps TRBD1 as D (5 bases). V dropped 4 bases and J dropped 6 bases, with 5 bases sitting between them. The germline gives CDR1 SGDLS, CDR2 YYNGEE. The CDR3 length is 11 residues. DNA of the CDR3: TGTGCCAGCAGCAGGGGCAATGAGCAGTTCTTC. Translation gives CASSRGNEQFF.

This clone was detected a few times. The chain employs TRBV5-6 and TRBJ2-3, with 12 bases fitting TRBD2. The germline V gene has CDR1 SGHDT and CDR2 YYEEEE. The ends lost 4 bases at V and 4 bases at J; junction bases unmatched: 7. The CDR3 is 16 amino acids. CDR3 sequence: CASSELLAGGSDTQYF. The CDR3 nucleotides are TGTGCCAGCAGCGAATTACTAGCGGGGGGATCAGATACGCAGTATTTT. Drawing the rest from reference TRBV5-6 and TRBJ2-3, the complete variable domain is DAGVTQSPTHLIKTRGQQVTLRCSPKSGHDTVSWYQQALGQGPQFIFQYYEEEERQRGNFPDRFSGHQFPNYSSELNVNALLLGDSALYLCASSELLAGGSDTQYFGPGTRLTVL.

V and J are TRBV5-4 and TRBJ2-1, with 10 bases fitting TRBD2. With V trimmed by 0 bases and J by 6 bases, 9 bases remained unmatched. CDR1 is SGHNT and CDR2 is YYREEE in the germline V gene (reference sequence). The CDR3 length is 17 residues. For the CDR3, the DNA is TGTGCCAGCAGCTTGGGGCCTCAGCGGGGGGGCTTCAATGAGCAGTTCTTC. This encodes CASSLGPQRGGFNEQFF.

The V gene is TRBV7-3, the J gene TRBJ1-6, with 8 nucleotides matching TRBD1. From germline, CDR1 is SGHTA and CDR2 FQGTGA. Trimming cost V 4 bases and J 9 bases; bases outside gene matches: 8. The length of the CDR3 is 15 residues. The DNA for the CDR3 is TGTGCCAGCAGCTGGGGGACAGGCAAAGCTTCACCCCTCCACTTT. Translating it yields CASSWGTGKASPLHF.

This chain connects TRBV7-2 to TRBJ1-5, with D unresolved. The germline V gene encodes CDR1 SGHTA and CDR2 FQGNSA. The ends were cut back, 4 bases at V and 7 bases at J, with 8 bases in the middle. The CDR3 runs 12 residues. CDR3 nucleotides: TGTGCCAGCAGCTCGAGCGGGCAGCCCCAGCATTTT. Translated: CASSSSGQPQHF.

The CDR3 region has the DNA TGTGCCTCCCAAGGGGGGGCACAAGAGACCCAGTACTTC. Protein sequence: CASQGGAQETQYF. The chain recombines TRBV10-3 with TRBJ2-5, with a weak D call TRBD2 (7 bases). Between the trimmed V and J ends, which lost 11 bases and 2 bases, there was a span of 15 bases. CDR1 ENHRY and CDR2 SYGVKD come from the germline V gene. CDR3 length: 13 amino acids.

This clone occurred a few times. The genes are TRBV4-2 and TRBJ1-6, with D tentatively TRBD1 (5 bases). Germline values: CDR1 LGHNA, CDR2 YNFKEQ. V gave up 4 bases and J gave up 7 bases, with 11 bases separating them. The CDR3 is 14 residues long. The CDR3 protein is CASSPDSFNSPLHF. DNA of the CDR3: TGTGCCAGCAGCCCTGACAGTTTCAATTCACCCCTCCACTTT.

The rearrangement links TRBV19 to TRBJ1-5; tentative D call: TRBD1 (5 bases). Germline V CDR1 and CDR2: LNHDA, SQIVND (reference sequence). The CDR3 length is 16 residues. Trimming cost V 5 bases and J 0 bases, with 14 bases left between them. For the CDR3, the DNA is TGTGCCAGTAGTGTCTCGCAGGGATATAGCAATCAGCCCCAGCATTTT. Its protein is CASSVSQGYSNQPQHF. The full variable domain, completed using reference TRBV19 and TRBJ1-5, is DGGITQSPKYLFRKEGQNVTLSCEQNLNHDAMYWYRQDPGQGLRLIYYSQIVNDFQKGDIAEGYSVSREKKESFPLTVTSAQKNPTAFYLCASSVSQGYSNQPQHFGDGTRLSIL.

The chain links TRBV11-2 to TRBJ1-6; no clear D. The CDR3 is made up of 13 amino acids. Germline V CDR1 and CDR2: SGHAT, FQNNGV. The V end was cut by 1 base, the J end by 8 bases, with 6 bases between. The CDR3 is CASSLGSDSPLHF. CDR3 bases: TGTGCCAGCAGCTTAGGTTCTGATTCACCCCTCCACTTT.

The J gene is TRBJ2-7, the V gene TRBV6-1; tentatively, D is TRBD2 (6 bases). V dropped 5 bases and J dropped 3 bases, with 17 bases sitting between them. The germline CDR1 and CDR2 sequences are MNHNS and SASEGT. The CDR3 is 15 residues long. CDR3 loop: CASSSSGTDDYEQYF. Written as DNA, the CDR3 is TGTGCCAGCAGTAGTTCCGGGACTGACGACTACGAGCAGTACTTC.

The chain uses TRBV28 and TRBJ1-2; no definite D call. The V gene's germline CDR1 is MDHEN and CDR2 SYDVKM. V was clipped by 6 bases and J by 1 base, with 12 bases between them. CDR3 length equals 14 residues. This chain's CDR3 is CASRLSGINYGYTF. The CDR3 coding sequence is TGTGCCAGCAGACTTTCCGGGATTAACTATGGCTACACCTTC.

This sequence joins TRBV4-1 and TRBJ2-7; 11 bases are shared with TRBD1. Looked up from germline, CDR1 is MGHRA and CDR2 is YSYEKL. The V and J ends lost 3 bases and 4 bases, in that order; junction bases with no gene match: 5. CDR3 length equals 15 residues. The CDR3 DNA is TGCGCCAGCAGCCACCCGGGACAGGGGGTGTACGAGCAGTACTTC. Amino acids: CASSHPGQGVYEQYF.

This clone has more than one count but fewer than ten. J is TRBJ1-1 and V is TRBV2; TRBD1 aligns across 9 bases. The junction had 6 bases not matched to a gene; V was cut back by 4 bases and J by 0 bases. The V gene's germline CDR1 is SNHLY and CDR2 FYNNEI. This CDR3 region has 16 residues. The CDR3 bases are TGTGCCAGCAGTGGCCACAGGGGGCCAATGAACACTGAAGCTTTCTTT. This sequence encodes CASSGHRGPMNTEAFF.